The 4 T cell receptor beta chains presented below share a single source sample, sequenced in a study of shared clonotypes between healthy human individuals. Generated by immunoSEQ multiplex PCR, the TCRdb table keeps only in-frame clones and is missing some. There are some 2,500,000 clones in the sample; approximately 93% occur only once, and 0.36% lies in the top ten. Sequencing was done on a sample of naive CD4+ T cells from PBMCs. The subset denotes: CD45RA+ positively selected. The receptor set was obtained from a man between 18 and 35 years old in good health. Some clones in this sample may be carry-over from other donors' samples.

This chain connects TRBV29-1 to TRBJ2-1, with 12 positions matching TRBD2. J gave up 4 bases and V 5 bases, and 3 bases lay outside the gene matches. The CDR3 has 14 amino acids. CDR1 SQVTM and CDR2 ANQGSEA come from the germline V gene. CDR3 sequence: CSVRGLAGYNEQFF. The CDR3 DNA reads TGCAGCGTTAGAGGACTAGCGGGGTACAATGAGCAGTTCTTC.

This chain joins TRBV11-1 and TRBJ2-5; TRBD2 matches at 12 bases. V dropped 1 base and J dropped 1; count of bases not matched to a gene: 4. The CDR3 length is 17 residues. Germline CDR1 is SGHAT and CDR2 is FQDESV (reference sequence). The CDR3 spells CASSLGTSGRTQETQYF. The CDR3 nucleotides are TGTGCCAGCAGCTTAGGAACTAGCGGGAGGACCCAAGAGACCCAGTACTTC.

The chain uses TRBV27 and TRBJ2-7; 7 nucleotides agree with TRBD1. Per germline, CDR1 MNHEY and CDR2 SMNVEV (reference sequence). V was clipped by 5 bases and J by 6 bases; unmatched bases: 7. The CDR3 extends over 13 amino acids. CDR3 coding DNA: TGTGCCAGCAGTCTGACAGGGACGGGCGAGCAGTACTTC. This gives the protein CASSLTGTGEQYF.

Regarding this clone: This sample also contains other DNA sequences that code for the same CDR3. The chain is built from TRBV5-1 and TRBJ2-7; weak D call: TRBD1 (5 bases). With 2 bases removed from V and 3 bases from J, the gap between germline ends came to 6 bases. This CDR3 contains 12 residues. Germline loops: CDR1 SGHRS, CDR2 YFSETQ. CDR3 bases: TGCGCCAGCAGCTTCCAGGGCTACGAGCAGTACTTC. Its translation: CASSFQGYEQYF.